The T cell receptor (beta chain) under discussion was sequenced for a study of blood T cell repertoires in COVID-19. About the research overall: Some COVID-19 samples were acute and others convalescent; all came from the United States, Italy and Spain. In each case, the material was cDNA or gDNA derived from T cells, B-cell-depleted T cells, or PBMCs.

This clone was seen a few times. From germline, CDR1 is SEHNR and CDR2 FQNEAQ (reference sequence). Trimming removed 6 bases at V and 1 base at J, with 9 bases between. The CDR3 loop spans 13 amino acids. Here immunoSEQ multiplex PCR was the method, and the copy in TCRdb shows in-frame clones only, minus some. Found here are some 160,000 clones, around three quarters of them singletons; the top ten hold approximately 7%. The rearrangement links TRBV7-9 to TRBJ1-2; maybe TRBD1 (6 bases). The material sequenced was peripheral blood. This sequence was found in a man aged 70 or older with active or convalescent COVID-19. CDR3 amino acids: CASRRGNNYGYTF. The CDR3 nucleotides read TGTGCCAGCAGAAGGGGGAATAACTATGGCTACACCTTC.